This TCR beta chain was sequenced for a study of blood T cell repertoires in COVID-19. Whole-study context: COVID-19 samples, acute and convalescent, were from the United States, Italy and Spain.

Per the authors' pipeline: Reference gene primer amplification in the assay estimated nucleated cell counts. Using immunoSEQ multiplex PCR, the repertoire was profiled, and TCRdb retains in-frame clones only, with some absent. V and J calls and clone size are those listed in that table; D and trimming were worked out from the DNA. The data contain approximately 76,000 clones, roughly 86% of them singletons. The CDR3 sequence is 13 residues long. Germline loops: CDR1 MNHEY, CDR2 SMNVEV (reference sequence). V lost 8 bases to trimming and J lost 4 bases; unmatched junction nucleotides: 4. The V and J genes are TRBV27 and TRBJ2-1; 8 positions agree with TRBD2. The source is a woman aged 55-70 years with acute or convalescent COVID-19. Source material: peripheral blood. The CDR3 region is CASGAGAYNEQFF. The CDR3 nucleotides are TGTGCCAGCGGAGCGGGAGCTTACAATGAGCAGTTCTTC.